This is a list of T cell receptor beta chains from one sample in a study of PD-1 blockade in classical Hodgkin lymphoma. Here immunoSEQ multiplex PCR was the method, and the copy in TCRdb shows in-frame clones only, minus some. This sample has 45,000 to 65,000 clones, with around two thirds found just once. The sample in question was peripheral blood mononuclear cells (PBMCs), obtained before the second cycle of nivolumab. Source of these receptors: a human donor with classical Hodgkin lymphoma. Each CDR3 is given with its conserved first and last residue. The D gene is left open where the match is weak. Not all rows give a size; the values are once, few, many and, for expanded clones, a class.

TRBV5-1,.,TRBJ1-1,.,CASSLGGNTEAFF,TGCGCCAGCAGCTTGGGGGGCAACACTGAAGCTTTCTTT
TRBV28,.,TRBJ2-7,.,CASSPTYEQYF,TGTGCCAGCAGTCCTACCTACGAGCAGTACTTC
TRBV6-5,.,TRBJ2-6,.,CASSYSLVAGANVLTF,TGTGCCAGCAGTTACTCACTGGTAGCAGGGGCCAACGTCCTGACTTTC
TRBV6-5,.,TRBJ1-2,TRBD1,CASSYGTGLVGYTF,TGTGCCAGCAGTTACGGGACAGGGCTGGTTGGCTACACCTTC
TRBV29-1,.,TRBJ2-1,.,CSVTSLGWNEQFF,TGCAGCGTTACAAGTCTCGGCTGGAATGAGCAGTTCTTC
TRBV27,.,TRBJ1-3,.,CASSWGTPSSGNTIYF,TGTGCCAGCAGTTGGGGGACTCCTTCCTCTGGAAACACCATATATTTT
TRBV6-1,.,TRBJ2-2,TRBD1,CASSNGQGTGELFF,TGTGCCAGCAGTAATGGACAGGGCACCGGGGAGCTGTTTTTT
TRBV11-2,once,TRBJ2-7,TRBD1,CASSQGTGGLFEQYF,TGTGCCAGCAGCCAAGGGACAGGGGGACTATTCGAGCAGTACTTC
TRBV28,.,TRBJ2-3,.,CASSPTDTQYF,TGTGCCAGCAGCCCCACAGATACGCAGTATTTT
TRBV7-3,few,TRBJ2-5,.,CASSQPPGETQYF,TGTGCCAGCAGTCAACCGCCGGGAGAGACCCAGTACTTC
TRBV27,.,TRBJ2-5,.,CASSLMGPGAQYF,TGTGCCAGCAGTCTTATGGGCCCGGGGGCCCAGTACTTC
TRBV18,.,TRBJ1-5,.,CASSPGQNQPQHF,TGTGCCAGCTCACCCGGCCAGAATCAGCCCCAGCATTTT
TRBV10-3,once,TRBJ2-7,TRBD2,CAIRVQTSAVYEQYF,TGTGCCATCAGAGTGCAGACTAGCGCAGTCTACGAGCAGTACTTC
TRBV27,.,TRBJ1-3,.,CASSEDSYSGNTIYF,TGTGCCAGCAGCGAAGACAGCTACTCTGGAAACACCATATATTTT
TRBV7-9,.,TRBJ2-2,.,CASSLAQAAGELFF,TGTGCCAGCAGCTTAGCGCAGGCAGCCGGGGAGCTGTTTTTT
TRBV7-9,.,TRBJ2-3,.,CASSLLSDTQYF,TGTGCCAGCAGCTTACTATCAGATACGCAGTATTTT
TRBV13,few,TRBJ1-3,.,CASSSTRGAGNTIYF,TGTGCCAGCAGCTCAACCAGGGGCGCTGGAAACACCATATATTTT
TRBV6-4,.,TRBJ2-1,TRBD2,CASSDWVSGRGNEQFF,TGTGCCAGCAGTGATTGGGTTAGCGGGAGAGGGAATGAGCAGTTCTTC
TRBV27,.,TRBJ2-1,.,CASSSSLGTNNEQFF,TGTGCCAGCAGTTCTTCACTCGGGACGAACAATGAGCAGTTCTTC
TRBV27,.,TRBJ1-1,.,CASRTGTLNTEAFF,TGTGCCAGCAGAACCGGGACCCTGAACACTGAAGCTTTCTTT
TRBV11-2,.,TRBJ2-7,.,CASSLDAVVSYEQYF,TGTGCCAGCAGCTTAGACGCAGTAGTATCCTACGAGCAGTACTTC
TRBV5-1,few,TRBJ1-1,.,CASSLAANTEAFF,TGCGCCAGCAGCTTGGCAGCGAACACTGAAGCTTTCTTT
TRBV19,.,TRBJ1-4,.,CASSIGGGGDEKLFF,TGTGCCAGTAGTATCGGCGGCGGAGGCGATGAAAAACTGTTTTTT
TRBV4-2,.,TRBJ1-1,.,CASSQVNTEAFF,TGTGCCAGCAGCCAAGTCAACACTGAAGCTTTCTTT
TRBV11-2,once,TRBJ1-5,.,CASSLDTAGSQPQHF,TGTGCCAGCAGCTTAGATACGGCAGGGAGTCAGCCCCAGCATTTT
TRBV27,.,TRBJ1-2,.,CASSLIGGSYGYTF,TGTGCCAGCAGTTTAATAGGGGGTTCCTATGGCTACACCTTC
TRBV7-6,.,TRBJ2-7,.,CASSLPEGSEQYF,TGTGCCAGCAGCCTCCCAGAAGGGTCCGAGCAGTACTTC
TRBV6-5,once,TRBJ2-1,TRBD2,CASSPPAGGSNEQFF,TGTGCCAGCAGCCCACCAGCGGGAGGGTCGAATGAGCAGTTCTTC
TRBV6-1,.,TRBJ1-1,.,CASSLAGFTEAFF,TGTGCCAGCTCTTTGGCAGGGTTCACTGAAGCTTTCTTT
TRBV18,.,TRBJ2-1,.,CASSPGVGMERANNEQFF,TGTGCCAGCTCACCCGGCGTCGGGATGGAGCGGGCGAACAATGAGCAGTTCTTC
TRBV29-1,once,TRBJ1-3,.,CSVETDSGNTIYF,TGCAGCGTTGAGACAGACTCTGGAAACACCATATATTTT
TRBV7-9,.,TRBJ1-5,.,CASSSGGQVSVSGRPQHF,TGTGCCAGCAGCTCCGGAGGCCAGGTTTCGGTCTCCGGACGGCCCCAGCATTTT
TRBV30,.,TRBJ1-2,.,CAWSAGIAGGYTF,TGTGCCTGGAGTGCTGGGATCGCGGGGGGCTACACCTTC
TRBV30,.,TRBJ2-5,.,CAWKALGETQYF,TGTGCCTGGAAGGCGCTGGGGGAGACCCAGTACTTC
TRBV7-2,few,TRBJ1-1,.,CASLRNTEAFF,TGTGCCAGCCTACGGAACACTGAAGCTTTCTTT
TRBV7-2,.,TRBJ2-7,.,CASSLVAGYEQYF,TGTGCCAGCAGCTTAGTGGCGGGTTACGAGCAGTACTTC
TRBV6-1,few,TRBJ1-5,.,CASSVTGPGDQPQHF,TGTGCCAGCAGTGTTACAGGGCCCGGCGATCAGCCCCAGCATTTT
TRBV7-2,.,TRBJ1-5,.,CASSPRQDSSQPQHF,TGTGCCAGCAGCCCCCGACAGGATAGCAGTCAGCCCCAGCATTTT
TRBV7-2,.,TRBJ2-2,.,CASSFPIGQPNTGELFF,TGTGCCAGCAGCTTCCCCATTGGACAGCCGAACACCGGGGAGCTGTTTTTT
TRBV7-9,few,TRBJ2-7,TRBD1,CASSLYTGTVAHEQYF,TGTGCCAGCAGCCTCTACACCGGGACAGTGGCTCACGAGCAGTACTTC
TRBV4-2,.,TRBJ2-1,.,CASSQSRGYEQFF,TGTGCCAGCAGCCAATCCAGGGGATATGAGCAGTTCTTC
TRBV15,.,TRBJ2-7,TRBD2,CATSRPGTSGYEQYF,TGTGCCACCAGCCGACCCGGGACTAGCGGTTACGAGCAGTACTTC
TRBV7-2,.,TRBJ1-1,TRBD1,CASSLFQGASATEAFF,TGTGCCAGCAGCTTATTTCAGGGGGCGTCTGCTACTGAAGCTTTCTTT
TRBV6-5,few,TRBJ2-5,TRBD2,CASTGLAGGETQYF,TGTGCCAGCACCGGACTAGCGGGAGGGGAGACCCAGTACTTC
TRBV4-3,.,TRBJ2-1,.,CASSQDTAGGYNEQFF,TGCGCCAGCAGCCAAGATACGGCGGGTGGGTACAATGAGCAGTTCTTC
TRBV7-2,.,TRBJ1-5,.,CASSLGSGQNQPQHF,TGTGCCAGCAGCTTAGGTTCAGGGCAAAATCAGCCCCAGCATTTT
TRBV27,.,TRBJ2-1,.,CASSYKPGLQNEQFF,TGTGCCAGCAGTTACAAGCCGGGACTCCAAAATGAGCAGTTCTTC
TRBV6-5,once,TRBJ2-5,.,CASSPGPGRETQYF,TGTGCCAGCAGCCCAGGCCCCGGTAGGGAGACCCAGTACTTC
TRBV30,.,TRBJ2-2,.,CAWKGAGELFF,TGTGCCTGGAAAGGGGCCGGGGAGCTGTTTTTT
TRBV19,once,TRBJ2-5,TRBD2,CASSPTGGAQYF,TGTGCCAGTAGTCCCACCGGGGGGGCCCAGTACTTC
TRBV5-1,.,TRBJ1-1,.,CASSFLGGLNTEAFF,TGCGCCAGCAGCTTCCTCGGGGGGTTGAACACTGAAGCTTTCTTT
TRBV27,once,TRBJ1-2,TRBD1,CASARTGGFYGYTF,TGTGCCAGCGCTAGGACAGGAGGCTTCTATGGCTACACCTTC
TRBV14,.,TRBJ2-7,TRBD2,CASSQHTSGRSYEQYF,TGTGCCAGCAGCCAACATACTAGCGGGAGATCCTACGAGCAGTACTTC